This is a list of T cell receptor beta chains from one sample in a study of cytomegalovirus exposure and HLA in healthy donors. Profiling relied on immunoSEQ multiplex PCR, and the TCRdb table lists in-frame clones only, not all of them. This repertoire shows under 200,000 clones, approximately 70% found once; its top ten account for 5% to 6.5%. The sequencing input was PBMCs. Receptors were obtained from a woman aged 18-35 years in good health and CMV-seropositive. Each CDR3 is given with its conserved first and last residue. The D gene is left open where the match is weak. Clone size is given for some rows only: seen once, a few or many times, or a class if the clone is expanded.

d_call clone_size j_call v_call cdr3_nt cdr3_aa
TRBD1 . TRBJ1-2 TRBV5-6 TGTGCCAGCAGCTTGACCTACACACAGGGGGCATACCTTTGGTATGGCTACACCTTC CASSLTYTQGAYLWYGYTF
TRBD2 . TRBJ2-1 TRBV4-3 TGCGCCAGCAGCCAAACGGGGGGAGGATTGGATGAGCAGTTCTTC CASSQTGGGLDEQFF
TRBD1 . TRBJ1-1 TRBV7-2 TGTGCCAGCAGCACCCGGACAGGGGTGAACACTGAAGCTTTCTTT CASSTRTGVNTEAFF
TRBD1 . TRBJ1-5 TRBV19 TGTGCCAGTAGTATAGATCGGAGACAGGGGAGCGGTCAGCCCCAGCATTTT CASSIDRRQGSGQPQHF
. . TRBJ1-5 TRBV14 TGTGCCAGCAGCCAAGGACAGGCCCCTCAGCATTTT CASSQGQAPQHF
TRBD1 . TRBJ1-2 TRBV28 TGTGCCAGCAGTTCGGACAGGGGGCATGGCTACACCTTC CASSSDRGHGYTF
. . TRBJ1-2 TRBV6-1 TGTGCCAGCAGTGAAGGATACAGAAACTATGGCTACACCTTC CASSEGYRNYGYTF
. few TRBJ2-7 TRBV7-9 TGTGCCAGCAGCTCACAGGCACAGAGACCCTACGAGCAGTACTTC CASSSQAQRPYEQYF
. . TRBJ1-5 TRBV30 TGTGCCTGGAACAGGGTTGGGGGCAATCAACCCCAGCATTTT CAWNRVGGNQPQHF
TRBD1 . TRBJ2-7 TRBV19 TGTGCCAGTAGTTTGGACAGGGGTTTTTCCGAGCAGTACTTC CASSLDRGFSEQYF
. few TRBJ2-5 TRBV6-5 TGTGCCAGCAGTGCCAGTCTTCTCCGAGGAGAGACCCAGTACTTC CASSASLLRGETQYF
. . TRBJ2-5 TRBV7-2 TGTGCCAGCAGCGCCCCGCTACGGGAGACCCAGTACTTC CASSAPLRETQYF
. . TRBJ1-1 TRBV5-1 TGCGCCAGCGCGTTGAACACTGAAGCTTTCTTT CASALNTEAFF
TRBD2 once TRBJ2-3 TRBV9 TGTGCCAGCAGTAGCGGGGGGGCGGGAGATACGCAGTATTTT CASSSGGAGDTQYF
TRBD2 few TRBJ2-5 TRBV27 TGTGCCAGCAGTTACGGGGGGTACCAAGAGACCCAGTACTTC CASSYGGYQETQYF
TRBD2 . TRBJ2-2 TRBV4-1 TGCGCCAGCAGCCACCCTCTGAGCGGGGGCCACACCGGGGAGCTGTTTTTT CASSHPLSGGHTGELFF
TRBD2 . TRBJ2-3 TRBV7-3 TGTGCCAGCAGCACTAGCGGGGAGAGCACAGATACGCAGTATTTT CASSTSGESTDTQYF
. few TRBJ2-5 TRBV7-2 TGTGCCAGCAGCTTACGACTGCTAAATCAAAGGGAGACCCAGTACTTC CASSLRLLNQRETQYF
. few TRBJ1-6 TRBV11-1 TGTGCCAGCAGCTGGCCCGGGGAGAATTCACCCCTCCACTTT CASSWPGENSPLHF
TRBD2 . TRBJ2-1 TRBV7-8 TGTGCCAGCAGCGCAACAAGACTAGGCCGGGGGGGTGAGCAGTTCTTC CASSATRLGRGGEQFF
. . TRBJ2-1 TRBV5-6 TGTGCCAGCAGCCATTCTACCTACAATGAGCAGTTCTTC CASSHSTYNEQFF
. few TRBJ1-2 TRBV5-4 TGTGCCAGCAGCTTGGGGGAGGGAGAAGGCTACACCTTC CASSLGEGEGYTF
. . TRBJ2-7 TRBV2 TGTGCCAGCAGTGAAAGGTTGGGGGCGCGGGAGCAGTACTTC CASSERLGAREQYF
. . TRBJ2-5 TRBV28 TGTGCCAGCCTCCCGGGACTGAATATTGGGGAAGAGACCCAGTACTTC CASLPGLNIGEETQYF
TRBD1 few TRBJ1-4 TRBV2 TGTGCCAGCAGTAGAGACAGGGCAGAAAAACTGTTTTTT CASSRDRAEKLFF
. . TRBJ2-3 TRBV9 TGTGCCAGCAGCGTAGGCGTGATGACAGATACGCAGTATTTT CASSVGVMTDTQYF
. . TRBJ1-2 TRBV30 TGTGCCTGGAGGAATGCGGGTGCCTATGGCTACACCTTC CAWRNAGAYGYTF
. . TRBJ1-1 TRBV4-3 TGCGCCAGCAGCCCTACACTACAGGACATGAACACTGAAGCTTTCTTT CASSPTLQDMNTEAFF
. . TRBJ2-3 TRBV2 TGTGCCAGCGTTTTGGAGACCGGCTCTCATAGCACAGATACGCAGTATTTT CASVLETGSHSTDTQYF
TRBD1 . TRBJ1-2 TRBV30 TGTGCCTGGACGACAGGGGACTATGGCTACACCTTC CAWTTGDYGYTF
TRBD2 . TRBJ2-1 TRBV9 TGTGCCAGCAGCGTTGGGGGGGATGAAAATGAGCAGTTCTTC CASSVGGDENEQFF
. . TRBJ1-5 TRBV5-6 TGTGCCAGCAGCTCCTCAGGGAATCAGCCCCAGCATTTT CASSSSGNQPQHF
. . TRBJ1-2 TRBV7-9 TGTGCCAGCAGCTTGAGGACAGTGGATGGCTACACCTTC CASSLRTVDGYTF
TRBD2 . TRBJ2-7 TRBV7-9 TGTGCCAGCAGCTCCACGGGACTAGATAAGGTCTACGAGCAGTACTTC CASSSTGLDKVYEQYF
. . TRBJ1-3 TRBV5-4 TGTGCCAGCAGACCCGGGCGAGGGGGTAACACCATATATTTT CASRPGRGGNTIYF
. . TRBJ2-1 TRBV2 TGTGCCGCCCTGCGACAGCATAAGGGCAATGAGCAGTTCTTC CAALRQHKGNEQFF
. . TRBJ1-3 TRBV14 TGTGCCAGCAGCCAAGCAGGTTCGGTTATTGGAAACACCATATATTTT CASSQAGSVIGNTIYF
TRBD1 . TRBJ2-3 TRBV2 TGTGCCAGCAGTAGGACAGGGGCCCTTAGCACAGATACGCAGTATTTT CASSRTGALSTDTQYF
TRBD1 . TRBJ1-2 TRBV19 TGTGCCAGTAGCCGGGACAGGGGGCCCTATGACTACACCTTC CASSRDRGPYDYTF
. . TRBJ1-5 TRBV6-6 TGTGCCAGCAGTTACTCGTCAGCGGGTGGCAATCAGCCCCAGCATTTT CASSYSSAGGNQPQHF
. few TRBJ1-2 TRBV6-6 TGTGCCAGCAGTTACTCTACGGATGGCTACACCTTC CASSYSTDGYTF
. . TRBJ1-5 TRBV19 TGTGCCAGTAGTACACTCCCCACCGCTAATAGCAATCAGCCCCAGCATTTT CASSTLPTANSNQPQHF
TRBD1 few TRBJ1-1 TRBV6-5 TGTGCCAGCAGGCGAACAGGGGTGAAAGCTTTCTTT CASRRTGVKAFF
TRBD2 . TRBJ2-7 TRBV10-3 TGTGCCGTCGGTCGAGCGGGGTCCTACGAGCAGTACTTC CAVGRAGSYEQYF
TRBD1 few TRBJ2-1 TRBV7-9 TGTGCCAGCAGCCCCCAGATCGTAGGGACAGGGATCTACAATGAGCAGTTCTTC CASSPQIVGTGIYNEQFF
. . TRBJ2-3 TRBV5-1 TGCGCCAGCAGCTTGGCCGGGGGCACAGATACGCAGTATTTT CASSLAGGTDTQYF
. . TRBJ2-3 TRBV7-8 TGTGCCAGCAGCTTGGCTGGAGAGACAGATACGCAGTATTTT CASSLAGETDTQYF
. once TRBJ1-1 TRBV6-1 TGTGCCAGCAAGGTCCTCTCGACAGGGAACACTGAAGCTTTCTTT CASKVLSTGNTEAFF
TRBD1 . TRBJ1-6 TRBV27 TGTGCCAGCAGTTCTCCGGGACAGATCAATTCACCCCTCCACTTT CASSSPGQINSPLHF
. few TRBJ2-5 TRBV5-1 TGCGCCAGCAGCTCTGACAGGATCGGGCAGACCCAGTACTTC CASSSDRIGQTQYF
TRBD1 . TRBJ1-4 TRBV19 TGTGCCAGTAGTATATTAGGGACAGGGGCAACTAATGAAAAACTGTTTTTT CASSILGTGATNEKLFF
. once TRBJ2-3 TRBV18 TGTGCCAGCTCACCACCGGACAGCGGGGTGGCAGATACGCAGTATTTT CASSPPDSGVADTQYF